This TCR beta chain was captured in a study of cytomegalovirus exposure and HLA in healthy donors (dated by TCRdb to about 2017). A note on the overall study: An earlier analysis of a few hundred of the donors reported approximately 300 Gb of sequence data and 95 million to 140 million unique TCR beta sequences obtained from roughly 170 million T cells. About 280 gigabases of sequencing data and tens of millions of unique TCR sequences made up an early release that covered 500 to 650 HLA-typed donors. Of the 398 genotyped donors, less than 85% were placed in the genetic ancestry cluster associated with self-reported Caucasian donors. The study aimed to test whether cataloging public T cell receptors could reveal signatures of past pathogen exposure. The study used immunosequencing to profile the T cell repertoires of 666 subjects and linked those repertoires to cytomegalovirus serostatus. A separate validation cohort of about 110 different subjects was used in addition to the roughly 640-subject first cohort. To predict cytomegalovirus infection status, the study brought together high-throughput TCR immunosequencing, statistical association of individual TCRs with disease status, and machine learning. In a later analysis, previously published TCR beta repertoires from 500 to 750 donors were re-analyzed and high-resolution HLA genotyping was added so that TCR occurrence patterns could be studied. Rather than drawing on any new phenotypic data, the later analysis identified candidate immune exposures from TCR beta sequences and the way those sequences occurred across donors. An earlier analysis of several hundred of the donors applied high-throughput TCR beta sequencing to assess whether each TCR beta V gene segment acted as functional or pseudogenic. Donor age, sex, ethnicity and CMV serostatus were collected together with the repertoire data. A later genetic analysis took genome-wide SNP genotypes for about three fifths of the 666 donors and used that subset as a discovery cohort. All discovery cohort repertoires had been generated using a single sequencing platform. Both class I and class II loci were covered by HLA typing, at four-digit resolution. Typing coverage differed by locus: A, B, C, DRB1 and DQB1 were typed in about 620-640 donors, DQA1 in approximately 520, DPA1 in over 600, and DPB1 in 400 to 480. Roughly 5 DR-DQ haplotypes were treated as single units for association and clustering because of strong linkage in the cohort. On average, 235,054 unique TCR beta nucleotide sequences were sequenced per donor among 350 to 400 genotyped donors of the cohort, with around 19% of those sequences being non-productive.

The junction shows trimming of 6 bases on V and 5 bases on J, plus 19 bases between the germline ends. The CDR3 runs 15 residues from the cysteine to the phenylalanine. The DNA shown is the 45-base CDR3, in frame from base 1. CDR1 and CDR2 were assigned from the germline V gene as MNHEY and SVGAGI. What the work shows at the level of the full study, not this receptor alone: The authors suggested that the approach could potentially be generalized to other disease states and immunological phenotypes. The study listed 164 TCR beta chains as associated with cytomegalovirus. A few of the identified cytomegalovirus-associated TCR beta chains were confirmed in vitro to be specific for cytomegalovirus antigens. A later analysis found that HLA-associated TCR beta chains were more clonally expanded and had lower generation probabilities than equally common non-associated chains. The classifier was reported to diagnose cytomegalovirus status with high specificity and sensitivity in both the original and validation cohorts. Because HLA typing was unavailable for some donors at each locus, only the typed subset was used in association tests. This cohort had only TCR beta chains sequenced, and the lack of alpha or paired-chain data limited which features could be detected. In an earlier analysis of some 550 of the donors, most TCR beta V segments were observed in productive rearrangements about 87% or about 30% of the time, broadly matching IMGT annotations. A cluster of highly shared sequence variants was judged likely to represent a technical artifact of the sequencing pipeline. Strong co-occurrence of HLA alleles, especially DR and DQ, made assigning TCR associations to individual alleles difficult. Several of the top co-occurrence clusters appeared to be linked to parvovirus B19, influenza, CMV and Epstein-Barr virus, according to a later analysis. Correlated functional status among segregating V segments might be attributable to linkage disequilibrium, but an unknown experimental factor could not be ruled out. According to a later genetic analysis, donors in an Asian-associated ancestry cluster had fewer N-insertions in productive TCRs than the roughly 700-donor mean. Sequencing depth was assumed to be roughly uniform across donors in the presence/absence analyses, though that assumption may not hold. A further reported finding was that TCR beta sequences accurately predicted the HLA-A and HLA-B alleles for most subjects in the first cohort. An association between a missense DCLRE1C variant and V-gene and J-gene trimming of TCR beta chains was found in a later genetic analysis and replicated in an independent cohort. The earlier analysis of some 540 of the donors excluded about 16 rarely observed V segments, including chromosome 9 orphons, because counts were too low. Because the 87-base-pair reads could not distinguish some IMGT-functional V segments, including TRBV6-2 and TRBV6-3, those segments were excluded. Immune exposure information for the cohort was limited to CMV serostatus. In a later analysis, the rate of TCR association differed among HLA loci, with DRB1 alleles having the most associated TCRs and HLA-C alleles having the fewest. A later analysis associated 16,951 TCR beta sequences with specific HLA alleles at a false discovery rate of 0.05. Most CMV-associated TCR beta chains appeared to be HLA-restricted in a later analysis, and the HLA associations seemed to be driven largely by CMV exposure. While some public TCRs were present in many individuals, most TCR sequences turned up only very rarely across donors.

The cohort was made up of under 800 healthy bone marrow donors. At the time of sampling, all cohort members were nominally healthy, though unrecorded immune exposures were likely present. The donor tested CMV seronegative, placing the donor among the 352 seronegative members of the cohort. A peripheral blood sample was provided by each donor, and peripheral blood mononuclear cells were used for TCR beta sequencing. Genomic DNA was extracted from the blood cell samples with the Qiagen DNeasy Blood Extraction Kit. Preparation of the library involved the immunoSEQ multiplex PCR assay. For the multiplex PCR, a mixture combining 60 forward primers for TCR Vbeta segments and 13 reverse primers for TCR Jbeta segments was used. A multiplex PCR assay on genomic DNA amplified the CDR3 region of rearranged TCR beta genes. The Illumina HiSeq System was used to sequence the amplified TCR beta libraries as 87-base-pair reads. In the authors' own workflow: Across the 500 to 750 repertoires, a later analysis counted 75 million to 90 million unique TCR beta chains, 9 million to 14 million of which were shared by at least two donors. A nearest-neighbor algorithm error-corrected the raw reads and collapsed the reads into unique sequences, merging closely related sequences to remove PCR and sequencing errors. CDR3 sequences were aligned to IMGT reference sequences to assign V, D and J gene segments. For a sequence to be retained, at least a six-nucleotide match to both a V gene segment and a J gene segment was required. A rearrangement counted as productive if the CDR3 had no stop codons and remained in frame with V and J, and every other rearrangement counted as non-productive. CDR3 was defined according to IMGT convention as the region running from the second conserved V-encoded cysteine to the conserved J-encoded phenylalanine. The earlier analysis of about 570 of the donors excluded any sequence lacking an unambiguous match to a single V gene segment. An earlier analysis of under 750 of the donors called V segments functional above 56.7% productive rearrangements and segregating when the between-donor standard deviation exceeded 5%. A statistical classification framework was built to diagnose cytomegalovirus status from the catalog of TCR beta chain sequences. In a later analysis, V and J genes were assigned by comparing TCR nucleotide sequences against IMGT/GENE-DB human TR gene sequences. Using the TCRdist pipeline, a later analysis assigned CDR3 sequences along with most-parsimonious VDJ recombination scenarios. In a later analysis, each TCR beta chain was defined by its CDR3 amino acid sequence together with its V-gene family, and reads lacking a unique V-gene family were excluded. To address suspected cross-contamination and a sequencing artifact, a later analysis removed 592 highly shared, low-generation-probability nucleotide sequences. For each public chain, a later analysis derived a clonal expansion index from normalized ranks of inferred template counts within each repertoire. In a later analysis, generation probabilities were computed with a VDJ recombination model fitted to out-of-frame rearrangements, and the resulting probabilities were checked against IGoR. Hypergeometric tests were used in a later analysis to score TCR-TCR, TCR-HLA and TCR-CMV co-occurrence, with a repertoire-size bias correction applied to the TCR pairs. To estimate false discovery rates, a later analysis permuted the HLA or CMV assignments 20 times. In a later analysis, co-occurring TCRs were grouped using DBSCAN, and TCRdist sequence similarity was added for clustering within HLA-allele-positive subsets. Repertoires with fewer than 30,000 or more than 120,000 public chains were left out of co-occurrence clustering, as were five repertoires with anomalous nucleotide sharing. TCRdb retrieved this table from immuneACCESS and kept in-frame rearrangements only. Not all clones are present; in checked studies, unresolved V genes account for under half, and no reason is known for the remainder. V, J and clone size derive from that table, while D and trimming were established from the DNA sequence. Recorded for this sample are 150,000 to 200,000 clones; roughly four fifths of them occurred a single time. About 1.5% of the sample goes to the ten largest clones.

With regard to this clone: Which antigen it targets is not known. No much larger clone is present one base from it, and per-base qualities are unavailable.

Material: PBMCs. The receptor was derived from a woman aged 18-30 years in good health and CMV-seronegative. The sequence is built from TRBV6-5 and TRBJ1-2, with TRBD1 as a weak D call on 5 bases. In nucleotide form, the sequence is TGTGCCAGCAGACACCCTTTAGGGGTGGCGTATGGCTACACCTTC. It specifies CASRHPLGVAYGYTF.